Presented here are 13 T cell receptor beta chains from one specimen sequenced in a study of shared clonotypes between healthy human individuals. TCRdb keeps only in-frame clones here, not all; method: immunoSEQ multiplex PCR. The sample carries roughly 2,300,000 clones, 85% to 95% recorded once. Sample: naive CD4+ T cells from PBMCs. Sample subset: CD45RA+ positively selected. The receptors derive from a man aged 18 to 30 in good health. Some clones in this sample may be carry-over from other donors' samples.

The chain recombines TRBV29-1 with TRBJ2-3; D gene uncertain. The CDR3 sequence is 11 residues long. The germline gives CDR1 SQVTM, CDR2 ANQGSEA. V gave up 7 bases and J gave up 4 bases, with 9 bases separating them. For the CDR3, the DNA is TGCAGCGCTCCCTCTCCAGATACGCAGTATTTT. This sequence encodes CSAPSPDTQYF.

V gene TRBV7-2 combines with J gene TRBJ1-1, with TRBD1 as a possible D gene (6 bases). From germline, CDR1 is SGHTA and CDR2 FQGNSA. There are 16 residues in the CDR3. The V gene lost 1 base and the J gene lost 0 bases, with 12 bases spanning the gap. CDR3 bases: TGTGCCAGCAGCTTAGTGGGGGGCAAGATGAACACTGAAGCTTTCTTT. Protein: CASSLVGGKMNTEAFF.

This chain connects TRBV5-1 to TRBJ1-2; D remains ambiguous. Germline assignment: CDR1 SGHRS and CDR2 YFSETQ. This CDR3 spans 14 amino acids. Trimming removed 2 bases from V and 4 bases from J, with 12 bases in between. The CDR3 coding sequence is TGCGCCAGCAGCTTACTTCGCGGCGGCTATGGCTACACCTTC. Encoded protein: CASSLLRGGYGYTF.

This clone was counted between two and nine times. V gene TRBV7-2 combines with J gene TRBJ1-2, with TRBD1 as a possible D gene (5 bases). The V gene's germline CDR1 is SGHTA and CDR2 FQGNSA. The length of the CDR3 is 13 residues. V gave up 5 bases and J gave up 4 bases, with 11 bases separating them. The CDR3 loop reads CASSPPGTYGYTF. Here the CDR3 DNA reads TGTGCCAGCAGCCCTCCCGGGACCTATGGCTACACCTTC.

The V gene is TRBV7-2, the J gene TRBJ2-3; TRBD2 matches at 12 bases. The CDR3 consists of 16 residues. CDR1 SGHTA and CDR2 FQGNSA come from the germline V gene. Trimming cost V 5 bases and J 1 base; bases outside gene matches: 4. DNA for the CDR3: TGTGCCAGCAGCCAGAGACTAGCGGGGGGCACAGATACGCAGTATTTT. Protein: CASSQRLAGGTDTQYF.

The V and J genes are TRBV7-2 and TRBJ1-1, with D possibly being TRBD1 (5 bases). V gave up 3 bases and J gave up 1 base, with 15 bases separating them. The CDR3 length is 16 residues. CDR1 and CDR2 from the germline V gene are SGHTA and FQGNSA. The CDR3 sequence: CASSFAPGTPNTEAFF. CDR3 nucleotides: TGTGCCAGCAGCTTCGCTCCCGGGACCCCGAACACTGAAGCTTTCTTT.

In this sample, this clone turned up once. The CDR3 nucleotides are TGTGCCAGCAGTTTCCTGCGGAATGAGCAGTTCTTC. Translation: CASSFLRNEQFF. The rearrangement uses TRBV28 and TRBJ2-1; D is ambiguous. V was pared by 3 bases and J by 7 bases, with 7 bases between. The CDR3 is made up of 12 amino acids. Germline CDR1 reads MDHEN; CDR2 reads SYDVKM.

This rearrangement joins TRBV9 to TRBJ2-1; 8 positions agree with TRBD1. Germline V gene data show CDR1 as SGDLS and CDR2 as YYNGEE. V lost 4 bases to trimming and J lost 0 bases; unmatched junction nucleotides: 3. This CDR3 is 15 amino acids long. CDR3 residues: CASSSQGASYNEQFF. CDR3 bases: TGTGCCAGCAGCTCCCAGGGGGCCTCCTACAATGAGCAGTTCTTC. The entire variable domain, with the rest obtained from reference TRBV9 and TRBJ2-1, is as follows: DSGVTQTPKHLITATGQRVTLRCSPRSGDLSVYWYQQSLDQGLQFLIQYYNGEERAKGNILERFSAQQFPDLHSELNLSSLELGDSALYFCASSSQGASYNEQFFGPGTRLTVL.

This clone was counted a single time. The V gene is TRBV6-5, the J gene TRBJ1-1, with D perhaps matching TRBD1 (5 bases). The CDR3 runs to 15 residues. Germline V lookup: CDR1 MNHEY, CDR2 SVGAGI. V lost 6 bases, J lost 1 base, and 15 bases lay in between. The CDR3 sequence: CASRGGWGRNTEAFF. The CDR3 region has the DNA TGTGCCAGCAGGGGGGGTTGGGGAAGGAACACTGAAGCTTTCTTT.

This clone has only one observation. Within the sample, other DNA sequences also encode this same CDR3. The chain uses TRBV6-5 and TRBJ1-5; the D gene is possibly TRBD1 (5 bases). The CDR3 length is 14 residues. The V gene lost 2 bases and the J gene lost 4 bases, with 9 bases spanning the gap. Germline values: CDR1 MNHEY, CDR2 SVGAGI. CDR3: CASSYRGGNQPQHF. In DNA form, the CDR3 reads TGTGCCAGCAGTTACCGGGGGGGTAATCAGCCCCAGCATTTT.

V gene TRBV5-1 combines with J gene TRBJ2-3, with 9 bases fitting TRBD1. Germline loops: CDR1 SGHRS, CDR2 YFSETQ. This CDR3 has 16 amino acids. Germline trimming cut 4 bases from V and 3 bases from J; bases unmatched to any gene: 9. The CDR3 loop is CASSIGQGQVTDTQYF. Here the CDR3 DNA reads TGCGCCAGCAGCATTGGACAGGGGCAGGTTACAGATACGCAGTATTTT.

This chain uses TRBV6-6 with TRBJ2-7, with TRBD2 matching over 9 bases. The V gene's germline CDR1 is MNHNY and CDR2 SVGAGI (reference sequence). The V and J ends lost 2 bases and 1 base, in that order; junction bases with no gene match: 3. The CDR3 length is 15 residues. This CDR3 is CASSYSGGRSYEQYF. The CDR3 nucleotides are TGTGCCAGCAGTTACAGCGGGGGGAGATCCTACGAGCAGTACTTC.

This sequence joins TRBV28 and TRBJ2-2; no clear D. This CDR3 has 15 amino acids. Germline V gives CDR1 MDHEN, CDR2 SYDVKM. V was pared by 3 bases and J by 3 bases, with 11 bases between. The CDR3 region is CASSLVRRYTGELFF. The CDR3 DNA follows: TGTGCCAGCAGTTTGGTCAGACGATACACCGGGGAGCTGTTTTTT.